This TCR beta chain was sequenced for a study of blood T cell repertoires in COVID-19. The overall study: PBMCs, B-cell-depleted T cells, or T cells were the source of the cDNA or gDNA that made up the material.

Per the original methods: Reference gene primer amplification yielded estimated nucleated cell counts. Profiling relied on immunoSEQ multiplex PCR, and the TCRdb table lists in-frame clones only, not all of them. D and trimming were read from the DNA, whereas the V and J calls and clone size are those reported in that table. The sample has approximately 320,000 clones, roughly 86% seen once. Germline V lookup: CDR1 SGHTA, CDR2 FQGNSA. The ends lost 2 bases at V and 7 bases at J; junction bases unmatched: 6. The CDR3 is made up of 15 amino acids. This clone was picked up a small number of times. Specimen: PBMCs or T cells enriched from blood (not recorded which). The source of this sequence is a woman between 18 and 30 years old who had recovered from COVID-19. This chain uses TRBV7-2 with TRBJ2-1; TRBD2 matches at 9 bases. In DNA form, the CDR3 reads TGTGCCAGCAGCTTACTTCCTAGCGGGAAGAATGAGCAGTTCTTC. Translating it yields CASSLLPSGKNEQFF.